This TCR beta chain originates from a study of T cell responses to AZD1222 COVID-19 vaccine. Whole-study results and caveats: Compared with day 0, the breadth and depth of the Spike-specific TCR repertoire rose significantly after two doses of AZD1222. White British ancestry dominated among donors, who included more females, and clonal diversity was possibly underestimated.

Generated by immunoSEQ multiplex PCR, the TCRdb table keeps only in-frame clones and is missing some. The sample shows 140,000 to 150,000 clones, roughly 91% of them seen only once. In regard to this clone: Antigen unknown.

The CDR3 extends over 13 amino acids. Germline CDR1 SEHNR, CDR2 FQNEAQ (reference sequence). The V end was cut by 7 bases, the J end by 7 bases, with 17 bases between. The chain carries TRBV7-9 and TRBJ2-7; D is perhaps TRBD1 or TRBD2 (5 bases each). The sample here was peripheral blood, taken on day 0 of AZD1222 vaccination. The receptor comes from an adult in good health. The CDR3 here is CASTWSPGREQYF. Written as DNA, the CDR3 is TGTGCCAGCACCTGGTCCCCGGGGCGGGAGCAGTACTTC. The whole variable domain, remainder taken from reference TRBV7-9 and TRBJ2-7, is DTGVSQNPRHKITKRGQNVTFRCDPISEHNRLYWYRQTLGQGPEFLTYFQNEAQLEKSRLLSDRFSAERPKGSFSTLEIQRTEQGDSAMYLCASTWSPGREQYFGPGTRLTVT.